This TCR beta chain comes out of a study of shared clonotypes between healthy human individuals. Notes on this clone: What it binds is not known.

Study outcomes and limitations: Specimens sampled were limited to blood, with tissue repertoires likely differing.

The V gene lost 4 bases and the J gene lost 5 bases, with 8 bases spanning the gap. Per germline, CDR1 WSHSY and CDR2 SAAADI. The CDR3 is 12 residues long. Measured with immunoSEQ multiplex PCR; TCRdb has only the in-frame clones, and not every one. The profile shows about a million clones, 60% to 85% of them singletons. Source material: memory CD4+ T cells from PBMCs. Subset defined: CD45RA-negative fraction. V gene TRBV10-2 combines with J gene TRBJ2-5; D gene uncertain. This clonotype was obtained from a man between 18 and 35 years old in good health. Some clones in this sample may be carry-over from other donors' samples. The CDR3: CASSVFGETQYF. In nucleotides, the CDR3 is TGCGCCAGCAGTGTGTTTGGGGAGACCCAGTACTTC.